This TCR beta chain was sequenced for a study of T cell responses to AZD1222 COVID-19 vaccine. The germline V gene has CDR1 MDHEN and CDR2 SYDVKM. V shed 2 bases and J shed 7 bases, with 11 bases lying between them. This CDR3 spans 14 amino acids. For this clone: Antigen unknown.

Generated by immunoSEQ multiplex PCR, the TCRdb table keeps only in-frame clones and is missing some. The sample records around 200,000 clones, 85% to 95% being singletons. The study's findings and limits: Nearly half of spike-specific TCRs reportedly target variant regions that are unmutated in the B.1.351 and B.1.1.7 variants. The donor cohort was predominantly white British with a female majority, and clonal diversity may have been underestimated. Only 5 or 6 AZD1222 recipients tested seropositive at baseline. Researchers report vaccine-associated CD4 TCRs spanning spike, with dominance at 160-218 and 743-854.

Sequenced here: peripheral blood, sampled 28 days after the second AZD1222 dose. The rearrangement links TRBV28 to TRBJ1-4; possible D gene TRBD1, 5 bases. The TCR was taken from an adult who received the AZD1222 COVID-19 vaccine. CDR3: CASSLPGMGEKLFF. The CDR3 DNA sequence: TGTGCCAGCAGTTTACCAGGGATGGGTGAAAAACTGTTTTTT.